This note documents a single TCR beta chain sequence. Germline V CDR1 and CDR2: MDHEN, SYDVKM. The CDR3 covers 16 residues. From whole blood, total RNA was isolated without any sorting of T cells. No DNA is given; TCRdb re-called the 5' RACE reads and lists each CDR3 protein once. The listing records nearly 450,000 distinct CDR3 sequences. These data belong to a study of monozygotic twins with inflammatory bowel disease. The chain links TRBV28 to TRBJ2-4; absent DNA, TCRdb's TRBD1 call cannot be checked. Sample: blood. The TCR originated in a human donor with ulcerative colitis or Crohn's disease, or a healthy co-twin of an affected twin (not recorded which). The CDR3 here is CASSSPGQGASDIQYF. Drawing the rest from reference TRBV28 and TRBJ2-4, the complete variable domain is DVKVTQSSRYLVKRTGEKVFLECVQDMDHENMFWYRQDPGLGLRLIYFSYDVKMKEKGDIPEGYSVSREKKERFSLILESASTNQTSMYLCASSSPGQGASDIQYFGAGTRLSVL.